This T cell receptor beta chain stems from a study of spatial heterogeneity in lung cancer. Study summary: Raw reads showed each unique TCR and UMI combination turning up more than ten times on average. General observations from the study: Circulating ubiquitous expanded tumor TCRs were observed more frequently at resection than at follow-up.

TCR cDNA molecules were tagged individually, and each one carried a unique molecular identifier. TCRdb ran MiXCR on the 5' RACE reads and lists one entry per CDR3 protein. The profile shows tens of thousands of distinct CDR3 sequences, around 21% of them singletons. Time point denoted: sample taken at primary tumor resection. In each case, whole RNA from tumor, nontumor lung or frozen PBMC was sequenced unsorted. A note on this clonotype: Antigen unknown.

Germline CDR1 reads SGHTA; CDR2 reads FQGTGA. The CDR3 contains 15 residues. V lost 6 bases and J lost 7; bases outside the gene matches: 8. This specimen consisted of PBMCs, obtained at surgery. The clonotype originates from a male donor with early-stage non-small cell lung cancer. This chain links TRBV7-3 with TRBJ2-2; 10 bases match TRBD2. The CDR3 DNA sequence: TGTGCCAGCAGACTGGCTAGCGGGAGTATCGGGGAGCTGTTTTTT. It yields the protein CASRLASGSIGELFF. Based on the CDR3 plus reference TRBV7-3 and TRBJ2-2, the full variable domain is GAGVSQTPSNKVTEKGKYVELRCDPISGHTALYWYRQSLGQGPEFLIYFQGTGAADDSGLPNDRFFAVRPEGSVSTLKIQRTERGDSAVYLCASRLASGSIGELFFGEGSRLTVL.